The 5 T cell receptor beta chains below all came from one sample that was sequenced in a study of blood T cells in healthy people across ages. A sample-barcoded 5' primer and a J-beta primer mix were used in a second PCR of roughly 7 to 12 cycles. TCRdb analysed the 5' RACE reads with MiXCR anew, one entry per CDR3 protein. The sample includes more than 1.4 million distinct CDR3 sequences, 40% to 50% of them seen just once. The sample was blood. The source of these receptors is a woman between 18 and 29 years old in good health.

In its sample, this clonotype was seen once. Sequence at one end of the junction differs from germline and may be a read error. The chain employs TRBV10-3 and TRBJ2-1, with 8 nucleotides matching TRBD2. From germline, CDR1 is ENHRY and CDR2 SYGVKD. The CDR3 extends over 14 amino acids. The CDR3, as DNA: TGTGCCATCGTACGGGGGGGCTCCTACAATGAGCGGTACTTC. It codes for CAIVRGGSYNERYF.

This clonotype was seen repeatedly, ten times or more. The chain carries TRBV2 and TRBJ1-2, with no clear D. Germline V CDR1 and CDR2: SNHLY, FYNNEI. The CDR3 spans 11 residues. V lost 6 bases and J lost 5, with 7 bases in between. The DNA of the CDR3 is TGTGCCAGCAGCGGGCCTTATGGCTACACCTTC. It encodes CASSGPYGYTF. Combining the CDR3 with reference TRBV2 and TRBJ1-2 gives the whole variable domain EPEVTQTPSHQVTQMGQEVILRCVPISNHLYFYWYRQILGQKVEFLVSFYNNEISEKSEIFDDQFSVERPDGSNFTLKIRSTKLEDSAMYFCASSGPYGYTFGSGTRLTVV.

This clonotype occurred a few times. The V call is TRBV7-2, the J call TRBJ2-7; TRBD1 matches at 9 bases. The CDR3 length is 17 residues. CDR1 and CDR2 from the germline V gene are SGHTA and FQGNSA. V lost 0 bases, J lost 1 base, and 7 bases stayed unmatched. Written as DNA, the CDR3 is TGTGCCAGCAGCTTAGCGTTGGGACAGGGAGTTTCCTACGAGCAGTACTTC. Translated, it gives CASSLALGQGVSYEQYF.

In this sample, this clonotype turned up a few times. V gene TRBV20-1 combines with J gene TRBJ2-7; the match to TRBD1 covers 7 bases. From germline, CDR1 is DFQATT and CDR2 SNEGSKA (reference sequence). V trimming: 4 bases; J trimming: 5 bases; junction bases outside the gene matches: 14. The length of the CDR3 is 15 residues. CDR3 region: CSATNDMGTENEQYF. CDR3 bases: TGCAGTGCTACCAACGATATGGGGACAGAAAACGAGCAGTACTTC.

The chain uses TRBV28 and TRBJ2-5, with TRBD1 as a possible D gene (6 bases). The CDR3 sequence is 17 residues long. V lost 2 bases and J 4 bases, leaving 20 bases between the germline ends. CDR1 MDHEN and CDR2 SYDVKM come from the germline V gene. The CDR3 reads CASSLLVPGQSGETQYF. The CDR3 nucleotides are TGTGCCAGCAGTTTACTAGTCCCGGGACAATCAGGAGAGACCCAGTACTTC.